This TCR beta chain was captured in a study of blood T cells in healthy people across ages. Study-wide results and limits: No conclusive comparison of naive versus antigen-experienced cells was possible with unsorted PBMCs. Diversity was estimated from one million T cells, and these estimates were considered underestimates.

Only one count was recorded for this clonotype. Its antigen is as yet unknown. V gave up 4 bases and J gave up 3 bases; unmatched junction bases: 8. Germline lookup yields CDR1 LGHNA and CDR2 YSLEER. The CDR3 loop spans 15 amino acids. It was with a sample-barcoded 5' primer and a J-beta primer mix that a second PCR of roughly 7 to 12 cycles was run. TCRdb re-called the 5' RACE reads through MiXCR, storing one row per CDR3 protein. The table lists about 1.8 million distinct CDR3 sequences, just under 50% of them singletons. The TCR sequence derives from a woman aged 40 to 50 in good health. The sequenced sample consisted of blood. The V and J genes are TRBV4-3 and TRBJ1-2; 7 positions match TRBD1. The DNA for the CDR3 is TGCGCCAGCAGCCTTGACAGGGATGAGGACTATGGCTACACCTTC. This codes for CASSLDRDEDYGYTF.